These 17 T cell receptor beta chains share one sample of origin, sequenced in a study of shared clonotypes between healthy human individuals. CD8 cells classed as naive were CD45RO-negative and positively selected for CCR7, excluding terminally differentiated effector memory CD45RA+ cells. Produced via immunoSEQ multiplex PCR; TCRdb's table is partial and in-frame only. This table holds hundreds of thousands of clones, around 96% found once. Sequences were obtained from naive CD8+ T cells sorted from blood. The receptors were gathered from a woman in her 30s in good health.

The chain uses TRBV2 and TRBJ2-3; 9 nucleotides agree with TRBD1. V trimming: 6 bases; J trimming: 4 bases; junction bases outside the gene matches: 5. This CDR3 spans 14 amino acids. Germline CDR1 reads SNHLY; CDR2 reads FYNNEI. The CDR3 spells CASRDRGGPDTQYF. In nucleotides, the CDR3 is TGTGCCAGCAGGGACAGGGGAGGACCAGATACGCAGTATTTT.

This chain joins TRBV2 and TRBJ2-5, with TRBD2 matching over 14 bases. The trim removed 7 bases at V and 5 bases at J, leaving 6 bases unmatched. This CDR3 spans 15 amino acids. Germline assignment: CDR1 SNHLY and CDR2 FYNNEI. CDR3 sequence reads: CASKGLAGDVETQYF. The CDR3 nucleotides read TGTGCCAGCAAGGGACTAGCGGGAGATGTGGAGACCCAGTACTTC. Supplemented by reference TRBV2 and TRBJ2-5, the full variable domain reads EPEVTQTPSHQVTQMGQEVILRCVPISNHLYFYWYRQILGQKVEFLVSFYNNEISEKSEIFDDQFSVERPDGSNFTLKIRSTKLEDSAMYFCASKGLAGDVETQYFGPGTRLLVL.

CDR3 region: CASSDPGQGLHEQYF. Written as DNA, the CDR3 is TGTGCCAGCTCGGACCCGGGACAGGGGTTACACGAGCAGTACTTC. This chain uses TRBV6-6 with TRBJ2-7; 10 bases align to TRBD1. Germline V gene sequence: CDR1 MNHNY, CDR2 SVGAGI (reference sequence). V lost 8 bases, J lost 5 bases, and 12 bases stayed unmatched. CDR3 length: 15 amino acids.

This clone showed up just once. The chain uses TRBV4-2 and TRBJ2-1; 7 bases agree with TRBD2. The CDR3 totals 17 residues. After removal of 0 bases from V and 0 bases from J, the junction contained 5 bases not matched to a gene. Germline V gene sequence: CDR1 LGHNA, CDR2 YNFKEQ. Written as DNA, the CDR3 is TGTGCCAGCAGCCAAGATTACGCGGGAGTCTCCTACAATGAGCAGTTCTTC. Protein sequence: CASSQDYAGVSYNEQFF.

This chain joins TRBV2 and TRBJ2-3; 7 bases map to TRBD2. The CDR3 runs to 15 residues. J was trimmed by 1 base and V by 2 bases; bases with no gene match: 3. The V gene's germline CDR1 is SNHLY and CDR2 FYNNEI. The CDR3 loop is CASSEPGGGTDTQYF. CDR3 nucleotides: TGTGCCAGCAGTGAACCGGGAGGCGGCACAGATACGCAGTATTTT.

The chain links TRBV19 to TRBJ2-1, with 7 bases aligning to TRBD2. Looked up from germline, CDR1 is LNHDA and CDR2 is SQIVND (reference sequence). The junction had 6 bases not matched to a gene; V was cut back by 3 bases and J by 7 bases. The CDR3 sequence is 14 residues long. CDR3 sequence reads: CASSIQRDKNEQFF. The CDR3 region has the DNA TGTGCCAGTAGTATCCAGCGGGATAAAAATGAGCAGTTCTTC.

The CDR3, as DNA: TGTGCCAGCAGCTTAGACAGGGGAGGGGCCGGGGAGCTGTTTTTT. Translated: CASSLDRGGAGELFF. The gene calls are TRBV11-3 and TRBJ2-2; TRBD2 might be the D (7 bases). This CDR3 region has 15 residues. Trimming stripped 0 bases from V and 6 bases from J, with 11 bases between. The germline gives CDR1 SGHNT, CDR2 YENEEA. Combining the CDR3 with reference TRBV11-3 and TRBJ2-2 gives the whole variable domain EAGVVQSPRYKIIEKKQPVAFWCNPISGHNTLYWYLQNLGQGPELLIRYENEEAVDDSQLPKDRFSAERLKGVDSTLKIQPAELGDSAVYLCASSLDRGGAGELFFGEGSRLTVL.

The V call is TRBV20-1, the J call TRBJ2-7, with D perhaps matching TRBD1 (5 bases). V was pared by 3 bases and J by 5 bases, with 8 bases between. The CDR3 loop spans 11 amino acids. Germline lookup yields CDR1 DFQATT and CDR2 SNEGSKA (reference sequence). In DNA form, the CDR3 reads TGCAGTGCTAGCCGACAGCACGAGCAGTACTTC. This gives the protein CSASRQHEQYF.

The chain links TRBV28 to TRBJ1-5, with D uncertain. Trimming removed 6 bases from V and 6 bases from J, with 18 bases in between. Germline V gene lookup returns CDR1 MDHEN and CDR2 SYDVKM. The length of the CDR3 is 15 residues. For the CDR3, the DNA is TGTGCCAGCAGCCCCACGGGCCTAACCCTTCAGCCCCAGCATTTT. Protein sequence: CASSPTGLTLQPQHF.

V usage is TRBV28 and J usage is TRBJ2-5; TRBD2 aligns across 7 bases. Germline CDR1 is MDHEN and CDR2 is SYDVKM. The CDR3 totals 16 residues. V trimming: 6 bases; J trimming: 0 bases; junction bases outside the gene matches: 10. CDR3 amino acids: CASRTSSGANQETQYF. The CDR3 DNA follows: TGTGCCAGCAGAACCTCCAGCGGGGCGAACCAAGAGACCCAGTACTTC.

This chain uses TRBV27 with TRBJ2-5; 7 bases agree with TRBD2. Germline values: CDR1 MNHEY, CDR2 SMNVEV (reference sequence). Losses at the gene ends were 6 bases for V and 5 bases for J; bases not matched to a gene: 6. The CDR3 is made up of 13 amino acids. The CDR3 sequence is CASRGGIGETQYF. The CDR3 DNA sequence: TGTGCCAGCAGGGGAGGGATCGGGGAGACCCAGTACTTC.

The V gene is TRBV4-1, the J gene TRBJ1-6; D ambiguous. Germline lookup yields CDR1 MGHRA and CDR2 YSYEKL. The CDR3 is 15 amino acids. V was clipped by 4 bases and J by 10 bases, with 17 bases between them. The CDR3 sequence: CASSPTGREESPLHF. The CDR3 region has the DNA TGCGCCAGCAGCCCGACCGGAAGGGAAGAATCACCCCTCCACTTT.

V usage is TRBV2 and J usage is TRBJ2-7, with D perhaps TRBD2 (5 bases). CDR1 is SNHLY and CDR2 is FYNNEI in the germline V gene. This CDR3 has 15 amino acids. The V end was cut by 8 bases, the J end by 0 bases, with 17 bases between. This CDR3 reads CASQPGSGSSYEQYF. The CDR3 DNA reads TGTGCCAGCCAACCGGGGAGCGGAAGCTCCTACGAGCAGTACTTC.

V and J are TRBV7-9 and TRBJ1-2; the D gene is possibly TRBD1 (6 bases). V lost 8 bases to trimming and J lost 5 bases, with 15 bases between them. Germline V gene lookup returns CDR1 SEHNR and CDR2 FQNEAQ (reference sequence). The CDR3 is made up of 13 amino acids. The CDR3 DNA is TGTGCCAGCGGCTCGGGGGACAAATATGGCTACACCTTC. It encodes CASGSGDKYGYTF.

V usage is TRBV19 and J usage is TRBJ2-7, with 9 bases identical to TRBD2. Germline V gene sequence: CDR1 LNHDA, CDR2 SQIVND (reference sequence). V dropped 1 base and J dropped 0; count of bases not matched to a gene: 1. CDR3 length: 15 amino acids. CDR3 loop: CASSIVSGSSYEQYF. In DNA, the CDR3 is TGTGCCAGTAGTATAGTTAGCGGGAGCTCCTACGAGCAGTACTTC.

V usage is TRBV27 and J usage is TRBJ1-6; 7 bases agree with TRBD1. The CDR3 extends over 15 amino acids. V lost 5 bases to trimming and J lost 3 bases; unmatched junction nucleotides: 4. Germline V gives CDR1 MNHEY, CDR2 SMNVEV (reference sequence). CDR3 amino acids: CASSARDSYNSPLHF. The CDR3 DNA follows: TGTGCCAGCAGTGCTCGGGACAGCTATAATTCACCCCTCCACTTT.

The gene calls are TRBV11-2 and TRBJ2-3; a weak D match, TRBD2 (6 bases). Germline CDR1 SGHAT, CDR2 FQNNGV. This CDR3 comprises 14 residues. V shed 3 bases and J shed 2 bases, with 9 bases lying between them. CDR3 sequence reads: CASSFAGNTDTQYF. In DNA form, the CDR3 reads TGTGCCAGCAGCTTCGCGGGAAACACAGATACGCAGTATTTT.